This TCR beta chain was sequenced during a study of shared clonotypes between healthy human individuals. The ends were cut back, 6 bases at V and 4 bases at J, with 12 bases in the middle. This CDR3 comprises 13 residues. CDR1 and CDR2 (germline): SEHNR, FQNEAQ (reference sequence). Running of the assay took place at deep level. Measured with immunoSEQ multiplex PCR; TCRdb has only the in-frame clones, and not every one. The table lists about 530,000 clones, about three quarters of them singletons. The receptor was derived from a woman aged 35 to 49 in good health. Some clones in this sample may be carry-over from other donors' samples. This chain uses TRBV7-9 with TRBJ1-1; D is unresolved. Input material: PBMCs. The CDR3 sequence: CASRSSAATEAFF. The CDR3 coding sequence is TGTGCCAGCAGGTCAAGTGCAGCCACTGAAGCTTTCTTT.